These 28 T cell receptor beta chains originate from one sample sequenced in a study of blood T cell repertoires in COVID-19. Sequencing was performed with immunoSEQ multiplex PCR; in TCRdb, only in-frame clones are kept and a portion is missing. The sample shows 150,000 or so clones, 65% to 90% of them seen only once. Sequences were obtained from peripheral blood. These receptors were obtained from a woman aged 60-70 years with COVID-19, enrolled during active disease.

V usage is TRBV7-2 and J usage is TRBJ2-1; D gene ambiguous. The CDR3 spans 15 residues. V lost 1 base and J 0 bases, leaving 7 bases between the germline ends. In germline, CDR1 is SGHTA, CDR2 FQGNSA. The CDR3 protein is CASSLGSASYNEQFF. The CDR3 nucleotides are TGTGCCAGCAGCTTAGGAAGCGCCTCCTACAATGAGCAGTTCTTC.

The chain carries TRBV19 and TRBJ2-7, with 8 bases matching TRBD1. Germline V gives CDR1 LNHDA, CDR2 SQIVND (reference sequence). Germline trimming cut 0 bases from V and 2 bases from J; bases unmatched to any gene: 6. This CDR3 contains 16 residues. Here the CDR3 reads CASSIDPGGHTYEQYF. The CDR3 nucleotides are TGTGCCAGTAGTATAGACCCAGGGGGCCATACCTACGAGCAGTACTTC.

This sequence joins TRBV3-1 (or the pseudogene TRBV3-2) and TRBJ2-7; TRBD1 matches at 7 bases. After removal of 3 bases from V and 1 base from J, the junction contained 6 bases not matched to a gene. The germline CDR1 and CDR2 sequences are LGHDT and YNNKEL (reference sequence). The CDR3 consists of 15 residues. CDR3 region: CASSQVSRGSYEQYF. The CDR3 region has the DNA TGTGCCAGCAGCCAGGTTAGCAGGGGGTCCTACGAGCAGTACTTC.

Only a few counts were recorded for this clone. This CDR3 is CASSSWTGGQLNTEAFF. In nucleotides, the CDR3 is TGTGCCAGTAGTTCCTGGACAGGAGGACAGCTGAACACTGAAGCTTTCTTT. The chain links TRBV19 to TRBJ1-1, with TRBD1 matching 7 bases. The germline CDR1 and CDR2 sequences are LNHDA and SQIVND (reference sequence). V shed 5 bases and J 0 bases; nucleotides not matched to a gene: 12. The CDR3 extends over 17 amino acids.

The chain links TRBV19 to TRBJ1-5; 7 nucleotides line up with TRBD1. Germline CDR1 reads LNHDA; CDR2 reads SQIVND (reference sequence). V shed 2 bases and J 3 bases; nucleotides not matched to a gene: 7. The CDR3 sequence is 16 residues long. DNA of the CDR3: TGTGCCAGTAGTATATCGAGGGGGCGGAACAATCAGCCCCAGCATTTT. Its protein is CASSISRGRNNQPQHF.

This clone occurred a few times. The chain couples TRBV6-5 to TRBJ2-2; D possibly corresponds to TRBD1 (6 bases). This CDR3 region has 13 residues. Germline-derived CDR1 and CDR2 are MNHEY and SVGAGI. Between the trimmed V and J ends, which lost 5 bases and 4 bases, there was a span of 8 bases. The CDR3 DNA follows: TGTGCCAGCAGTCCACAGGGCACCGGGGAGCTGTTTTTT. This encodes CASSPQGTGELFF.

The gene calls are TRBV6-5 and TRBJ2-7; 12 bases align to TRBD1. CDR3 length: 16 residues. V was pared by 4 bases and J by 0 bases, with 4 bases of the junction left unmatched. Germline V lookup: CDR1 MNHEY, CDR2 SVGAGI. In DNA form, the CDR3 reads TGTGCCAGCAGTTCTCCGGGACAGGGGGCCTCCTACGAGCAGTACTTC. Encoded protein: CASSSPGQGASYEQYF.

The V gene is TRBV4-2, the J gene TRBJ1-1, with 12 bases that match TRBD1. Trimming at V came to 0 bases and at J to 10 bases, leaving 12 bases not matched to a gene. This CDR3 comprises 17 residues. The germline V gene encodes CDR1 LGHNA and CDR2 YNFKEQ. The CDR3 bases are TGTGCCAGCAGCCAAGATTTGGCCGGGACAGGGGGCCGGGGAGCTTTCTTT. Translation gives CASSQDLAGTGGRGAFF.

V is TRBV7-3 and J is TRBJ1-6; weak D call: TRBD1 (5 bases). V gave up 4 bases and J gave up 9 bases, with 13 bases separating them. This CDR3 contains 14 residues. From germline, CDR1 is SGHTA and CDR2 FQGTGA. The CDR3 bases are TGTGCCAGCAGCTCACAGGTGGTGGGTTCACCCCTCCACTTT. Translation gives CASSSQVVGSPLHF.

This chain connects TRBV19 to TRBJ1-5; TRBD1 agrees at 8 bases. The CDR3 totals 13 residues. V shed 6 bases and J 7 bases; nucleotides not matched to a gene: 5. Per the germline V gene, CDR1 is LNHDA and CDR2 is SQIVND (reference sequence). The CDR3 here is CASRLQGGQPQHF. As DNA, the CDR3 is TGTGCCAGTAGGCTACAGGGGGGACAGCCCCAGCATTTT.

The V gene is TRBV7-9, the J gene TRBJ1-2, with 8 nucleotides matching TRBD1. The CDR3 runs to 15 residues. Germline assignment: CDR1 SEHNR and CDR2 FQNEAQ (reference sequence). V shed 5 bases, J shed 0 bases, and the junction held 5 bases outside the gene matches. The CDR3 sequence: CASSLTGGTNYGYTF. In DNA form, the CDR3 reads TGTGCCAGCAGCCTAACAGGGGGTACTAACTATGGCTACACCTTC. Based on the CDR3 plus reference TRBV7-9 and TRBJ1-2, the full variable domain is DTGVSQNPRHKITKRGQNVTFRCDPISEHNRLYWYRQTLGQGPEFLTYFQNEAQLEKSRLLSDRFSAERPKGSFSTLEIQRTEQGDSAMYLCASSLTGGTNYGYTFGSGTRLTVV.

This rearrangement joins TRBV18 to TRBJ2-5, with 8 bases matching TRBD1. The CDR3 sequence is 15 residues long. Germline lookup yields CDR1 KGHSH and CDR2 LQKENI. Trimming removed 3 bases from V and 5 bases from J; junction bases left unmatched: 8. The CDR3 loop is CASSPYRQGSETQYF. The CDR3 coding sequence is TGTGCCAGCTCACCCTATCGACAGGGGTCGGAGACCCAGTACTTC.

This clone has a single count. The chain has TRBV11-3 and TRBJ1-1, with D unclear. Trimming took off 8 bases at V and 4 bases at J, with 14 bases between the two ends. The V gene's germline CDR1 is SGHNT and CDR2 YENEEA. The CDR3 loop spans 13 amino acids. The CDR3 is CASSREWGTEAFF. In DNA, the CDR3 is TGTGCCAGCTCACGGGAGTGGGGCACTGAAGCTTTCTTT.

The gene calls are TRBV6-5 and TRBJ2-1, with TRBD2 as a possible D gene (6 bases). CDR3 length: 15 amino acids. Trimming cost V 6 bases and J 8 bases, with 20 bases left between them. Germline V gene data show CDR1 as MNHEY and CDR2 as SVGAGI. The CDR3 loop is CASSSGRPSVDEQFF. For the CDR3, the DNA is TGTGCCAGCAGCTCCGGGAGACCTAGCGTCGATGAGCAGTTCTTC.

This sequence joins TRBV6-5 and TRBJ2-1; maybe TRBD2 (5 bases). The CDR3 totals 12 residues. Per germline, CDR1 MNHEY and CDR2 SVGAGI. V was shortened by 5 bases and J by 7 bases, with 9 bases between the two germline ends. The CDR3 reads CASSLRGNEQFF. The DNA of the CDR3 is TGTGCCAGCAGTCTCCGGGGTAATGAGCAGTTCTTC.

The V call is TRBV12-5, the J call TRBJ2-1, with 8 positions matching TRBD2. This CDR3 region has 18 residues. Germline V gene lookup returns CDR1 LGHNT and CDR2 FRNRAP. The trim removed 0 bases at V and 0 bases at J, leaving 7 bases unmatched. CDR3 residues: CASGLVLAGSSSYNEQFF. Here the CDR3 DNA reads TGTGCTAGTGGTTTGGTATTAGCGGGATCATCCTCCTACAATGAGCAGTTCTTC.

This sequence joins TRBV10-1 and TRBJ2-3; D remains ambiguous. Germline CDR1 and CDR2: WNHNN and SYGVQD (reference sequence). Trimming pared 6 bases from V and 5 bases from J, leaving 9 bases between. This CDR3 has 12 residues. CDR3 coding DNA: TGCGCCAGCAGCGCCGAGGTAGATACGCAGTATTTT. Translated: CASSAEVDTQYF.

The chain employs TRBV6-4 and TRBJ2-1; 10 bases agree with TRBD2. Losses at the gene ends were 6 bases for V and 3 bases for J; bases not matched to a gene: 11. Looked up from germline, CDR1 is MRHNA and CDR2 is SNTAGT. The CDR3 length is 17 residues. Here the CDR3 DNA reads TGTGCCAGCAGCCCGAATGGGGCTAGCGGGGGCTACAATGAGCAGTTCTTC. This gives the protein CASSPNGASGGYNEQFF.

The chain carries TRBV5-5 and TRBJ2-1; 7 nucleotides line up with TRBD1. Germline trimming cut 2 bases from V and 0 bases from J; bases unmatched to any gene: 2. The CDR3 runs to 15 residues. Germline CDR1 and CDR2: SGHKS and YYEKEE (reference sequence). The CDR3 spells CASSLQGSSYNEQFF. The CDR3 DNA follows: TGTGCCAGCAGCTTACAGGGGTCCTCCTACAATGAGCAGTTCTTC. Complete variable domain (other parts from reference TRBV5-5 and TRBJ2-1): DAGVTQSPTHLIKTRGQQVTLRCSPISGHKSVSWYQQVLGQGPQFIFQYYEKEERGRGNFPDRFSARQFPNYSSELNVNALLLGDSALYLCASSLQGSSYNEQFFGPGTRLTVL.

This clone has just one count. J is TRBJ1-1 and V is TRBV6-5, with TRBD1 identical over 7 bases. Per germline, CDR1 MNHEY and CDR2 SVGAGI. The CDR3 sequence is 14 residues long. V lost 5 bases and J lost 5; bases outside the gene matches: 8. The CDR3 loop is CASSQRQGSTEAFF. The CDR3 region has the DNA TGTGCCAGCAGTCAACGACAGGGAAGTACTGAAGCTTTCTTT.

The chain has TRBV10-1 and TRBJ1-1, with a tentative D call TRBD1 (6 bases). Germline CDR1 reads WNHNN; CDR2 reads SYGVQD (reference sequence). The CDR3 totals 15 residues. Trimming stripped 6 bases from V and 0 bases from J, with 14 bases between. The CDR3 nucleotides are TGCGCCAGCAGGGGATCCAGGGGCCTGAACACTGAAGCTTTCTTT. It encodes CASRGSRGLNTEAFF.

This chain links TRBV5-1 with TRBJ1-6; TRBD1 agrees at 7 bases. The V segment lost 4 bases and the J segment 9 bases; nucleotides outside the gene matches: 13. The CDR3 is made up of 16 amino acids. CDR1 is SGHRS, CDR2 YFSETQ, per germline. CDR3 sequence: CASSQGTAKGVSPLHF. The CDR3 region has the DNA TGCGCCAGCAGCCAAGGGACAGCGAAAGGGGTTTCACCCCTCCACTTT.

The V gene is TRBV6-5, the J gene TRBJ1-3; D may be TRBD1 (6 bases). This CDR3 contains 14 residues. V gave up 5 bases and J gave up 4 bases, with 12 bases separating them. In germline, CDR1 is MNHEY, CDR2 SVGAGI. Here the CDR3 DNA reads TGTGCCAGCAGTACAGGGTCCATCGGAAACACCATATATTTT. Its translation: CASSTGSIGNTIYF.

This clone turned up a few times. V usage is TRBV10-3 and J usage is TRBJ2-5; D not resolved. Germline V gives CDR1 ENHRY, CDR2 SYGVKD. The CDR3 is 12 residues long. Trimming cost V 8 bases and J 5 bases, with 12 bases left between them. The chain's CDR3 is CAIGPVRETQYF. The DNA of the CDR3 is TGTGCCATCGGGCCCGTCCGGGAGACCCAGTACTTC.

The rearrangement links TRBV5-6 to TRBJ1-2; 7 nucleotides line up with TRBD1. The CDR3 spans 16 residues. Germline V lookup: CDR1 SGHDT, CDR2 YYEEEE. With 1 base clipped from V and 3 bases from J, the junction kept 9 bases outside the gene matches. The CDR3 DNA reads as TGTGCCAGCAGCTTGAGACAGGGATTTCGCTACTATGGCTACACCTTC. Its protein is CASSLRQGFRYYGYTF.

The J gene is TRBJ1-1, the V gene TRBV3-1 (or the pseudogene TRBV3-2), with 7 bases lining up with TRBD1. The CDR3 is 15 amino acids. CDR1 and CDR2 (germline): LGHDT, YNNKEL (reference sequence). With V trimmed by 0 bases and J by 2 bases, 3 bases remained unmatched. For the CDR3, the DNA is TGTGCCAGCAGCCAAGATGGACAGGCTAACACTGAAGCTTTCTTT. Encoded protein: CASSQDGQANTEAFF.

CDR3 protein: CASSAGALASEQYF. CDR3 coding DNA: TGTGCCAGCAGCGCGGGAGCCCTAGCCAGCGAGCAGTACTTC. The rearrangement links TRBV9 to TRBJ2-7; tentative D call: TRBD2 (6 bases). CDR1 is SGDLS and CDR2 is YYNGEE in the germline V gene. Trimming stripped 3 bases from V and 6 bases from J, with 16 bases between. The length of the CDR3 is 14 residues.

This sequence joins TRBV5-1 and TRBJ1-1, with 9 bases matching TRBD1. The junction had 1 base not matched to a gene; V was cut back by 6 bases and J by 1 base. This CDR3 region has 13 residues. Germline V gene data show CDR1 as SGHRS and CDR2 as YFSETQ. The CDR3 DNA reads as TGCGCCAGCACGGGACAGGGGAACACTGAAGCTTTCTTT. Translated: CASTGQGNTEAFF.